This is a list of T cell receptor beta chains from one sample in a study of shared clonotypes between healthy human individuals. TCRdb's copy holds only in-frame clones and misses some; the assay was immunoSEQ multiplex PCR. The data show around 2,000,000 clones, roughly 94% seen once. The specimen was naive CD4+ T cells sorted from blood. Source of these receptors: a man aged 18-30 years in good health. Each CDR3 is given with its conserved first and last residue. A D gene is named only where the DNA matches it firmly. The size field is filled for only some rows; it gives once, few, many or a size class.

>TRBV7-7|NA|NA|TRBJ2-3
CASSAGDRSTDTQYF
TGTGCTAGCAGCGCGGGAGACAGGAGCACAGATACGCAGTATTTT
>TRBV28|NA|TRBD1|TRBJ1-2
CASRGPGQGTVYGYTF
TGTGCCAGCAGGGGACCGGGACAGGGCACAGTCTATGGCTACACCTTC
>TRBV5-1|NA|NA|TRBJ1-4
CASRANPDEKLFF
TGCGCCAGCAGAGCGAATCCGGATGAAAAACTGTTTTTT
>TRBV7-9|NA|NA|TRBJ2-2
CASSFIIRNTGELFF
TGTGCCAGCAGCTTTATTATTAGGAACACCGGGGAGCTGTTTTTT
>TRBV18|NA|NA|TRBJ1-6
CASSPPGGNSPLHF
TGTGCCAGCTCACCACCGGGGGGCAATTCACCCCTCCACTTT
>TRBV30|NA|NA|TRBJ1-1
CAWSVLGGGRQAFF
TGTGCCTGGAGTGTACTTGGGGGTGGAAGGCAAGCTTTCTTT
>TRBV7-9|NA|NA|TRBJ1-1
CASSLVDTGAFF
TGTGCCAGCAGCTTAGTGGACACCGGAGCTTTCTTT
>TRBV5-1|once|TRBD2|TRBJ2-3
CASSLGLAGPDTQYF
TGCGCCAGCAGCCTAGGGCTAGCGGGGCCAGATACGCAGTATTTT
>TRBV29-1|NA|NA|TRBJ1-2
CSVLIQAPGRNGYTF
TGCAGCGTTTTGATCCAAGCACCAGGGAGAAATGGCTACACCTTC
>TRBV18|NA|NA|TRBJ2-5
CASSPLTNSVETQYF
TGTGCCAGCTCACCCCTGACTAATTCAGTGGAGACCCAGTACTTC
>TRBV5-1|NA|NA|TRBJ1-4
CASTSGGRLFF
TGCGCCAGCACCTCCGGGGGGCGACTGTTTTTT
>TRBV6-1|NA|TRBD1|TRBJ2-4
CASTLPGQGNIQYF
TGTGCCAGTACTCTGCCGGGACAGGGCAACATTCAGTACTTC
>TRBV14|NA|NA|TRBJ2-7
CASSQGIDEQYF
TGTGCCAGCAGCCAAGGTATCGACGAGCAGTACTTC
>TRBV6-1|NA|NA|TRBJ1-4
CASSEARRRGGEKLFF
TGTGCCAGCAGTGAAGCCCGCCGGAGGGGAGGTGAAAAACTGTTTTTT
>TRBV6-1|NA|NA|TRBJ2-7
CASSEQGIYEQYF
TGTGCCAGCAGTGAACAGGGTATCTACGAGCAGTACTTC
>TRBV10-3|NA|NA|TRBJ2-1
CAISDVNEQFF
TGTGCCATCAGTGATGTAAATGAGCAGTTCTTC
>TRBV30|NA|TRBD2|TRBJ2-3
CAWSSGATDTQYF
TGTGCCTGGTCTAGCGGGGCAACAGATACGCAGTATTTT
>TRBV6-1|NA|TRBD1|TRBJ1-1
CASSEVQGATEAFF
TGTGCCAGCAGTGAGGTACAGGGGGCAACTGAAGCTTTCTTT
>TRBV10-3|NA|TRBD2|TRBJ2-2
CAITRGTSANTGELFF
TGTGCCATCACGAGGGGGACTAGCGCGAACACCGGGGAGCTGTTTTTT
>TRBV7-7|NA|TRBD2|TRBJ2-1
CASSFRLAGGNNEQFF
TGTGCTAGCAGCTTCCGACTAGCGGGAGGGAACAATGAGCAGTTCTTC
>TRBV15|NA|TRBD1|TRBJ1-1
CATSMTGVTEAFF
TGTGCCACCAGTATGACAGGGGTGACTGAAGCTTTCTTT
>TRBV5-4|NA|NA|TRBJ1-1
CASSRGQGNMNTEAFF
TGTGCCAGCAGCCGGGGGCAGGGCAACATGAACACTGAAGCTTTCTTT
>TRBV27|NA|TRBD2|TRBJ2-1
CASSAAGTRLLGEQFF
TGTGCCAGCAGTGCTGCCGGGACTAGGTTGTTAGGTGAGCAGTTCTTC
>TRBV19|NA|NA|TRBJ2-7
CASSALGQPGRAYEQYF
TGTGCCAGTAGCGCCCTCGGACAACCCGGCCGGGCCTACGAGCAGTACTTC
>TRBV5-1|NA|NA|TRBJ2-1
CASYFSSGPYNEQFF
TGCGCCAGCTACTTTAGCAGCGGACCCTACAATGAGCAGTTCTTC
>TRBV5-6|NA|NA|TRBJ1-5
CASSEGGANQPQHF
TGTGCCAGCAGCGAGGGCGGGGCCAATCAGCCCCAGCATTTT
>TRBV30|NA|NA|TRBJ2-5
CAWSVKGLGETQYF
TGTGCCTGGAGTGTGAAGGGATTGGGGGAGACCCAGTACTTC
>TRBV20-1|once|NA|TRBJ2-7
CSAWVVYEQYF
TGCAGTGCTTGGGTGGTCTACGAGCAGTACTTC
>TRBV6-5|NA|TRBD1|TRBJ2-7
CASSYAGQGTYEQYF
TGTGCCAGCAGTTATGCGGGACAGGGCACCTACGAGCAGTACTTC
>TRBV30|NA|NA|TRBJ1-1
CAWSSAPGIFF
TGTGCCTGGAGTTCCGCCCCCGGGATTTTCTTT
>TRBV7-9|NA|NA|TRBJ2-3
CASSVPNRVTQYF
TGTGCCAGCAGCGTTCCAAACAGGGTAACGCAGTATTTT
>TRBV11-2|NA|NA|TRBJ1-6
CASTGMGYNSPLHF
TGTGCCAGCACCGGTATGGGCTATAATTCACCCCTCCACTTT
>TRBV5-4|NA|TRBD1|TRBJ1-4
CASSAGGSSNEKLFF
TGTGCCAGCAGTGCAGGGGGCTCGTCTAATGAAAAACTGTTTTTT
>TRBV5-1|NA|NA|TRBJ2-1
CASSLEPHEQFF
TGCGCCAGCAGCTTGGAGCCACATGAGCAGTTCTTC
>TRBV5-1|NA|TRBD2|TRBJ2-3
CASSLAAGGKDTQYF
TGCGCCAGCAGCTTGGCGGCGGGAGGTAAAGATACGCAGTATTTT